This T cell receptor (beta chain) was observed in a study of shared clonotypes between healthy human individuals (dated by TCRdb to 2018 to 2021). For context, the study as a whole: Three men and a couple of women, aged 18 to 49 years, made up the cohort. For each donor, CD4 naive and CD4 memory were each run on three plates, CD8 naive on two plates, and CD8 memory on one plate. To estimate repertoire size and how much clonotype sharing occurs between individuals, the study deeply sequenced the blood TCR repertoires of several healthy adults. To increase sequencing depth and limit assay-specific biases, TCR repertoire library preparation and sequencing were carried out by different laboratories using diverse techniques. Leukapheresis yielded between about 0.8 and 8.9 billion PBMCs per donor.

On this clone: Its antigen is still unknown. No base quality information exists; no much larger clone differs at one position.

For the CD8 naive samples, CD45RO-negative cells were positively selected for CCR7, yielding a CD45RA+CCR7+ population from which TemRA cells were excluded. The donors were healthy, HIV-negative adults who had no recently reported acute infections or vaccinations. Every donor was a Caucasian adult residing in Nashville, Tennessee, USA. Blood was collected by leukapheresis, and PBMCs were isolated by Ficoll-Histopaque density gradient centrifugation and then cryopreserved in liquid nitrogen vapor phase. Analytical flow cytometry was used to check the purity and quantity of every magnetically sorted T cell population. Each sorted fraction had its genomic DNA isolated and then quantified by UV absorbance on a Nanodrop 2000c. Broad study findings and their caveats: Compared with non-shared clonotypes, clonotypes shared by all four sorted-subset donors had higher generation probabilities. Sampling was restricted to blood, and TCR repertoires in tissue are likely to differ from TCR repertoires in blood. Even with the large sequencing depth, rarefaction of the sorted-subset datasets indicated that sequencing was incomplete. Pairwise subsampling indicated that sequencing depth was expected to affect the degree of clonotype sharing among donors. Estimated clonotype richness was generally larger for naive than for memory subsets. Across four donors, 5% to 6% of naive CD4, approximately 3.5% of naive CD8, 2% to 2.5% of memory CD4, and around 0.4% of memory CD8 clonotypes were shared. Because the study included only a small number of donors, the genetic and exposure-history diversity represented was limited.

Using the deep immunoSEQ assay, multiplex PCR amplified TCR CDR3 regions from genomic DNA. For each cell subset, the extracted genomic DNA was distributed evenly across all wells of several immunoSEQ 96-well plates, and each plate served as one replicate. For sorted subsets, around 200 ng genomic DNA, equal to tens of thousands of T cell genomes, was loaded into each replicate PCR. Purified libraries were measured with a Qubit 3.0 fluorometer, size-checked on a Bioanalyzer 2100, and measured again with the KAPA Library Quantification kit. Every immunoSEQ 96-well plate was sequenced on a separate single-read 150-cycle Illumina NextSeq 550 flow cell. From the authors' description of their analysis: Because only junctional sequences without quality scores were contained in the immunoSEQ output, filtering matching that applied to full-length reads could not be performed. To assign V/J genes and CDR3, sequences were annotated against IMGT germline references using PyIR, a Python wrapper for IgBLAST v1.9. Reads with weak V/J assignments (E-value above 1e-6), missing CDR3, stop codons, out-of-frame junctions, or ambiguous translated residues were removed. V3J clonotypes were defined by identical inferred V gene, J gene, and CDR3 amino acid sequence. Percentage overlap between repertoires was calculated by dividing the number of shared unique clonotypes by the size of the smaller repertoire. Richness of each repertoire was evaluated using RTK rarefaction, the Chao1 estimator, and Recon v2.1 estimates of unobserved clonotypes. For all TCRbeta clonotypes obtained by the gDNA method from a handful of donors, generation probabilities were computed with OLGA. The immuneACCESS repertoire file appears here via TCRdb, limited to in-frame rearrangements. These files lack a portion of the clones; in checked studies, under half of the deficit traces to unresolved V genes, and the cause of the others is not known. From that table come the V and J calls and clone size; the DNA was used to work out D and trimming. This sample has hundreds of thousands of clones in its table, and roughly 96% of those were observed once. The top ten clones comprise around 0.21% of the sample.

Including cysteine and phenylalanine, the CDR3 has 17 amino acids. The only DNA kept is the CDR3, 51 bases in frame from the first base. The junction shows trimming of 3 bases on V and 4 bases on J, plus 19 bases between the germline ends. CDR1 and CDR2 (MDHEN, SYDVKM) derive from the germline V gene. The material sequenced was naive CD8+ T cells sorted from blood. This sample's cell subset or site label indicates: CD45RA+CCR7+. The chain uses TRBV28 and TRBJ2-1; matching of 5 bases hints at TRBD2 as the D gene. The TCR comes from a young man in good health. DNA sequence: TGTGCCAGCAGTTTCCAAACCTTCACGGGCGGGTACAATGAGCAGTTCTTC. Its translation reads: CASSFQTFTGGYNEQFF. Reference TRBV28 and TRBJ2-1 genes cover what lies past the CDR3, so the full variable domain is DVKVTQSSRYLVKRTGEKVFLECVQDMDHENMFWYRQDPGLGLRLIYFSYDVKMKEKGDIPEGYSVSREKKERFSLILESASTNQTSMYLCASSFQTFTGGYNEQFFGPGTRLTVL.